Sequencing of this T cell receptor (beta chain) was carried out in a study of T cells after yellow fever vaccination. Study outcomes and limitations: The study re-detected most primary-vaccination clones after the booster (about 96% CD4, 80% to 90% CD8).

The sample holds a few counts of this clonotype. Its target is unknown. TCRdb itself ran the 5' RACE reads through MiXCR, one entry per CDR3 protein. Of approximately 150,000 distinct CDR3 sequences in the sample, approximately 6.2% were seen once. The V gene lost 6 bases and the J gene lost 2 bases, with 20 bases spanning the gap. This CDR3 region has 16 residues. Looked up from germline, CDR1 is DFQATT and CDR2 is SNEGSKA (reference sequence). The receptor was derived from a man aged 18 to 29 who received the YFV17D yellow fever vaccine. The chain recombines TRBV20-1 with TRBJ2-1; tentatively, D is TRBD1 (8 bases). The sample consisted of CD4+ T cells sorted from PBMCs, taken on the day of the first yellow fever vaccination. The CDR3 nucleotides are TGCAGTGCCATAGGACAGGGAGGGTTTACCTACAATGAGCAGTTCTTC. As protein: CSAIGQGGFTYNEQFF.